Below are 20 T cell receptor beta chains sequenced from a single sample in a study of persistence of HIV-infected CD4 T cells. For these TCRs, the target antigens are not known. Sequencing used immunoSEQ version 4 in survey mode. Assay used: immunoSEQ multiplex PCR; TCRdb lists only in-frame clones, some missing. Seen here are around 39,000 clones, more than 80% observed once, and the top ten hold approximately 0.93%. Cells were stimulated nonspecifically with anti-CD3/anti-CD28 magnetic beads. CD4+ T cells upregulating both CD40 ligand and CD69 were sorted as responding cells. The sequences come from CD4+ T cells sorted from PBMCs after approximately 18-hour stimulation, collected from a patient who received antiretroviral therapy. These receptors were collected from an adult man with HIV who was CMV-seropositive.

The chain is built from TRBV19 and TRBJ2-3, with 7 bases that match TRBD1. CDR1 and CDR2 (germline): LNHDA, SQIVND (reference sequence). After removal of 4 bases from V and 8 bases from J, the junction contained 6 bases not matched to a gene. CDR3 length: 13 residues. In DNA form, the CDR3 reads TGTGCCAGTAGTAACAACAGGGGAAGTACGCAGTATTTT. This translates into CASSNNRGSTQYF. Full variable domain (missing parts from reference TRBV19 and TRBJ2-3): DGGITQSPKYLFRKEGQNVTLSCEQNLNHDAMYWYRQDPGQGLRLIYYSQIVNDFQKGDIAEGYSVSREKKESFPLTVTSAQKNPTAFYLCASSNNRGSTQYFGPGTRLTVL.

A few counts support this clone. The chain's CDR3 is CASSPMGTSSYGYTF. The CDR3 DNA reads as TGTGCCAGCAGCCCCATGGGGACATCCAGCTATGGCTACACCTTC. The chain recombines TRBV7-3 with TRBJ1-2, with D possibly matching TRBD1 (6 bases). This CDR3 region has 15 residues. Trimming cost V 5 bases and J 4 bases, with 17 bases left between them. Per germline, CDR1 SGHTA and CDR2 FQGTGA.

Note on this clone: Compared with germline, one end of the junction differs, possibly owing to a read error. The J gene is TRBJ2-2, the V gene TRBV5-4, with D perhaps TRBD1 (6 bases). The CDR3 spans 14 residues. In germline, CDR1 is SGHNT, CDR2 YYREEE (reference sequence). The CDR3 here is CASSWTANTEELFF. CDR3 nucleotides: TGTGCCAGCAGCTGGACAGCGAACACCGAGGAGCTGTTTTTT.

This clone has only one observation. The rearrangement uses TRBV7-6 and TRBJ1-1; no clear D. CDR3 size: 13 residues. Germline CDR1 is SGHVS and CDR2 is FNYEAQ. V dropped 3 bases and J dropped 1 base, with 6 bases sitting between them. CDR3 nucleotide sequence: TGTGCCAGCAGCTTGAGTTCGAACACTGAAGCTTTCTTT. Protein product: CASSLSSNTEAFF.

The rearrangement joins TRBV18 to TRBJ2-7, with D perhaps being TRBD1 or TRBD2 (5 bases each). Trimming took off 2 bases at V and 0 bases at J, with 8 bases between the two ends. This CDR3 contains 14 residues. Germline V gene lookup returns CDR1 KGHSH and CDR2 LQKENI. The CDR3 sequence: CASSPGGTSYEQYF. In DNA, the CDR3 is TGTGCCAGCTCACCAGGGGGAACCTCCTACGAGCAGTACTTC.

The sample holds one count of this clone. The chain combines TRBV19 with TRBJ2-7; 8 bases map to TRBD1. V gave up 5 bases and J gave up 6 bases; unmatched junction bases: 9. This CDR3 has 14 residues. Per germline, CDR1 LNHDA and CDR2 SQIVND (reference sequence). This CDR3 is CASSPRQGSGEQYF. CDR3 DNA: TGTGCCAGTAGTCCCCGACAGGGGTCGGGCGAGCAGTACTTC.

Concerning this clone itself: This sample includes further DNA sequences coding for the same CDR3. The rearrangement joins TRBV18 to TRBJ2-1; no firm D call. The CDR3 consists of 12 residues. V was shortened by 1 base and J by 7 bases, with 5 bases between the two germline ends. Germline lookup yields CDR1 KGHSH and CDR2 LQKENI. The CDR3 DNA reads TGTGCCAGCTCACCACAGGGAAATGAGCAGTTCTTC. It yields the protein CASSPQGNEQFF.

The chain carries TRBV24-1 and TRBJ1-4, with D perhaps TRBD1 (5 bases). The CDR3 has 13 amino acids. V gave up 10 bases and J gave up 8 bases, with 16 bases separating them. Germline lookup yields CDR1 KGHDR and CDR2 SFDVKD. CDR3 protein: CATRGGAEEKLFF. The CDR3, as DNA: TGTGCCACTAGGGGTGGGGCCGAAGAAAAACTGTTTTTT.

CDR3 DNA: TGTGCCAGCAGCCAACAGAACAGGGGAAGCTACGAGCAGTACTTC. Translated, it gives CASSQQNRGSYEQYF. The V call is TRBV3-1 (or the pseudogene TRBV3-2), the J call TRBJ2-7, with 7 bases that match TRBD1. J was trimmed by 3 bases and V by 2 bases; bases with no gene match: 7. This CDR3 region has 15 residues. Germline V CDR1 and CDR2: LGHDT, YNNKEL (reference sequence).

The chain is built from TRBV28 and TRBJ2-2, with no clear D. The germline CDR1 and CDR2 sequences are MDHEN and SYDVKM. V was pared by 8 bases and J by 5 bases, with 12 bases between. The CDR3 runs to 13 residues. The chain's CDR3 is CASRTARTGELFF. The DNA for the CDR3 is TGTGCCAGCCGAACAGCAAGAACCGGGGAGCTGTTTTTT.

The chain combines TRBV28 with TRBJ2-7; maybe TRBD1 (5 bases). In germline, CDR1 is MDHEN, CDR2 SYDVKM. The CDR3 sequence is 14 residues long. Trimming pared 6 bases from V and 5 bases from J, leaving 17 bases between. The CDR3 nucleotides are TGTGCCAGCAGCGCGCCGCAGGGTCGAGACGAGCAGTACTTC. It yields the protein CASSAPQGRDEQYF.

The chain employs TRBV29-1 and TRBJ1-2; 8 bases agree with TRBD1. V shed 5 bases, J shed 4 bases, and the junction held 6 bases outside the gene matches. Germline CDR1 is SQVTM and CDR2 is ANQGSEA. The CDR3 covers 13 residues. In DNA, the CDR3 is TGCAGCGTTCGGACAGGGACCTTCTATGGCTACACCTTC. This sequence encodes CSVRTGTFYGYTF. Complete variable domain (other parts from reference TRBV29-1 and TRBJ1-2): SAVISQKPSRDICQRGTSLTIQCQVDSQVTMMFWYRQQPGQSLTLIATANQGSEATYESGFVIDKFPISRPNLTFSTLTVSNMSPEDSSIYLCSVRTGTFYGYTFGSGTRLTVV.

The chain employs TRBV5-1 and TRBJ2-3; no definite D call. The CDR3 runs to 14 residues. Per germline, CDR1 SGHRS and CDR2 YFSETQ. Trimming stripped 4 bases from V and 0 bases from J, with 9 bases between. This chain's CDR3 is CASSAGPSTDTQYF. The CDR3 coding sequence is TGCGCCAGCAGCGCCGGACCGAGCACAGATACGCAGTATTTT.

This rearrangement joins TRBV7-8 to TRBJ2-1; D might be TRBD2 (6 bases). The V and J ends lost 2 bases and 8 bases respectively, with 16 bases between them. Looked up from germline, CDR1 is SGHVS and CDR2 is FQNEAQ. This CDR3 contains 15 residues. Written as DNA, the CDR3 is TGTGCCAGCAGCTTAAGGCAGGGACTCTGGGATGAGCAGTTCTTC. Protein sequence: CASSLRQGLWDEQFF. Using reference TRBV7-8 and TRBJ2-1 for the parts outside the CDR3, the full variable domain is GAGVSQSPRYKVAKRGQDVALRCDPISGHVSLFWYQQALGQGPEFLTYFQNEAQLDKSGLPSDRFFAERPEGSVSTLKIQRTQQEDSAVYLCASSLRQGLWDEQFFGPGTRLTVL.

The chain is built from TRBV5-6 and TRBJ2-1; D remains unclear. V was cut by 4 bases and J by 6 bases, with 11 bases left in between. The CDR3 spans 13 residues. Germline V gene data show CDR1 as SGHDT and CDR2 as YYEEEE. The CDR3 region is CASSRGPPNEQFF. As DNA, the CDR3 is TGTGCCAGCAGCCGCGGACCGCCCAATGAGCAGTTCTTC.

The chain combines TRBV19 with TRBJ2-2, with D maybe TRBD2 (7 bases). The CDR3 runs 16 residues. Germline values: CDR1 LNHDA, CDR2 SQIVND (reference sequence). The ends were cut back, 0 bases at V and 3 bases at J, with 11 bases in the middle. In nucleotides, the CDR3 is TGTGCCAGTAGTATAGATTCGGGGGGCTACACCGGGGAGCTGTTTTTT. Encoded protein: CASSIDSGGYTGELFF. Combining the CDR3 with reference TRBV19 and TRBJ2-2 gives the whole variable domain DGGITQSPKYLFRKEGQNVTLSCEQNLNHDAMYWYRQDPGQGLRLIYYSQIVNDFQKGDIAEGYSVSREKKESFPLTVTSAQKNPTAFYLCASSIDSGGYTGELFFGEGSRLTVL.

The CDR3 region has the DNA TGTGCCAGCAGTTTAGAGCCCCCCTTGGGGGGCGGTGAGCAGTTCTTC. This sequence encodes CASSLEPPLGGGEQFF. The chain couples TRBV27 to TRBJ2-1; D is possibly TRBD1 or TRBD2 (6 bases each). This CDR3 is 16 amino acids long. Between the trimmed V and J ends, which lost 2 bases and 9 bases, there was a span of 20 bases. Germline-derived CDR1 and CDR2 are MNHEY and SMNVEV (reference sequence).

The gene calls are TRBV18 and TRBJ1-2, with 9 bases lining up with TRBD1. Germline values: CDR1 KGHSH, CDR2 LQKENI. The trim removed 3 bases at V and 7 bases at J, leaving 0 bases unmatched. This CDR3 spans 12 amino acids. The CDR3 reads CASSPGQGGYTF. CDR3 sequence (DNA): TGTGCCAGCTCACCGGGACAGGGTGGCTACACCTTC. Based on the CDR3 plus reference TRBV18 and TRBJ1-2, the full variable domain is NAGVMQNPRHLVRRRGQEARLRCSPMKGHSHVYWYRQLPEEGLKFMVYLQKENIIDESGMPKERFSAEFPKEGPSILRIQQVVRGDSAAYFCASSPGQGGYTFGSGTRLTVV.

This chain connects TRBV10-2 to TRBJ1-6; no definite D call. Germline V gene sequence: CDR1 WSHSY, CDR2 SAAADI. Deletions cut 5 bases from V and 0 bases from J, with 5 bases between. The CDR3 consists of 14 residues. The CDR3 spells CASSPDSYNSPLHF. As DNA, the CDR3 is TGCGCCAGCAGTCCTGACTCCTATAATTCACCCCTCCACTTT.

The rearrangement links TRBV6-6 to TRBJ1-5; 8 nucleotides match TRBD1. Per the germline V gene, CDR1 is MNHNY and CDR2 is SVGAGI (reference sequence). J gave up 4 bases and V 4 bases, and 6 bases lay outside the gene matches. The CDR3 is made up of 15 amino acids. CDR3 loop: CASSLTGAPNQPQHF. The CDR3, as DNA: TGTGCCAGCAGTTTGACAGGGGCGCCTAATCAGCCCCAGCATTTT.